This TCR beta chain was sequenced for a study of prognosis after radiotherapy for stage I lung cancer. This CDR3 contains 17 residues. With 5 bases clipped from V and 4 bases from J, the junction kept 8 bases outside the gene matches. Germline-derived CDR1 and CDR2 are SGHTA and FQGNSA. Amplification of the TCR beta CDR3 (from genomic DNA) was done by two-round multiplex PCR. With primers specific to each TRBV and TRBJ gene, the first-round PCR was performed. TCRdb re-called the multiplex PCR reads through MiXCR, storing one row per CDR3 protein. The repertoire consists of tens of thousands of distinct CDR3 sequences, with around a third occurring once and the leading ten covering 9.2%. Study-level findings and limits: Patients without metastases reportedly showed TRBV and TRBJ gene usage unlike that of patients with metastases.

This clonotype was detected many times. Its antigen is not identified. The sequences come from PBMCs, collected before or after stereotactic body radiation therapy (not recorded which). The chain combines TRBV7-2 with TRBJ2-1; 13 nucleotides match TRBD2. This clonotype originated in a donor aged 50 or older with non-small cell lung cancer. DNA of the CDR3: TGTGCCAGCAGCCCTACTAGCGGGGGGGGGGGATACAATGAGCAGTTCTTC. Translating gives CASSPTSGGGGYNEQFF.